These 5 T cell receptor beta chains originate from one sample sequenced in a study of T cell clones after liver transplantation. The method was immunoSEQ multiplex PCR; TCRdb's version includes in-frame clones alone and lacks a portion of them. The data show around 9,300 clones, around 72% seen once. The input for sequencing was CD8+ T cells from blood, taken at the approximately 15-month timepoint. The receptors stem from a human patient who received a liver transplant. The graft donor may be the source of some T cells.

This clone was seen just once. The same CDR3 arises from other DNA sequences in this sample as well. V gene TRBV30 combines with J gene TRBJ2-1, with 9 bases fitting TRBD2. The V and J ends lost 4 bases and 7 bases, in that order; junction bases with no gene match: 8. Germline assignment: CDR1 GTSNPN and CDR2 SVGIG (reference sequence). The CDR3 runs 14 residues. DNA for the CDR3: TGTGCCTGGAAAGTGGCGGGAGGGCGAAATGAGCAGTTCTTC. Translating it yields CAWKVAGGRNEQFF.

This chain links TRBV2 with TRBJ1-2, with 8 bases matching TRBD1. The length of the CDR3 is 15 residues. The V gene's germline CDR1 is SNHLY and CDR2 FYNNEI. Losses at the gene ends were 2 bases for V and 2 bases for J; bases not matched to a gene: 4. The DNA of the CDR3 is TGTGCCAGCAGTGAAAGGGGACAGGAGAACTATGGCTACACCTTC. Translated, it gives CASSERGQENYGYTF.

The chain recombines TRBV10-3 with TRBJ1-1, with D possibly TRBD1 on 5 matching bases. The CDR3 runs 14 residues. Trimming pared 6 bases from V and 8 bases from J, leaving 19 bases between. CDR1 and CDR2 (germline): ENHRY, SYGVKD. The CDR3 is CAISAGGGVIEAFF. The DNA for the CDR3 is TGTGCCATCAGCGCTGGGGGAGGGGTGATCGAAGCTTTCTTT.

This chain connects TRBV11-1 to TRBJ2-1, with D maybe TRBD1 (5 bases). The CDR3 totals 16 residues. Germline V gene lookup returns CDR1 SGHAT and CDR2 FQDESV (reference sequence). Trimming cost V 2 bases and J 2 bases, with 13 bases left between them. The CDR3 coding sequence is TGTGCCAGCAGCTTATTATCAGGGAACGCCTACAATGAGCAGTTCTTC. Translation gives CASSLLSGNAYNEQFF.

Here the CDR3 DNA reads TGTGCCATCAGTACGTCGACCTCCTCTGGAAACACCATATATTTT. Translating it yields CAISTSTSSGNTIYF. The rearrangement uses TRBV10-3 and TRBJ1-3; D uncertain. Germline V gene lookup returns CDR1 ENHRY and CDR2 SYGVKD. CDR3 size: 15 residues. With 5 bases removed from V and 0 bases from J, the gap between germline ends came to 11 bases.